This T cell receptor (beta chain) was sequenced in a study of blood T cells in healthy people across ages. General study findings and limits: The lack of PBMC sorting stopped any conclusive naive versus antigen-experienced comparison.

Isolated PBMCs totaled at least 6 million in each sample. Alongside a J-beta primer mix, a sample-barcoded 5' primer served in a second PCR lasting about 7 to 12 cycles. TCRdb analysed the 5' RACE reads with MiXCR anew, one entry per CDR3 protein. The sample gives about 830,000 distinct CDR3 sequences, roughly 64% of which show up once; roughly 22% is in the top ten. Germline lookup yields CDR1 SGHRS and CDR2 YFSETQ. The CDR3 contains 11 residues. Trimming removed 6 bases at V and 4 bases at J, with 7 bases between. On this clonotype: Its antigen remains unidentified.

This receptor was taken from a man aged 25 to 40 in good health. This sequence joins TRBV5-1 and TRBJ1-2; D gene uncertain. Specimen: blood. The CDR3 region is CASIIIYGYTF. The CDR3 DNA reads as TGCGCCAGCATAATTATCTATGGCTACACCTTC. Supplemented by reference TRBV5-1 and TRBJ1-2, the full variable domain reads KAGVTQTPRYLIKTRGQQVTLSCSPISGHRSVSWYQQTPGQGLQFLFEYFSETQRNKGNFPGRFSGRQFSNSRSEMNVSTLELGDSALYLCASIIIYGYTFGSGTRLTVV.